The following is a TCR beta chain sequence with its context. A clone one base away is much larger, so this may be a read error. Sample-barcoded 5' priming and a J-beta primer mix drove a second PCR of about 6 to 11 cycles. TCRdb re-called the 5' RACE reads with MiXCR, one entry per CDR3 protein. The sample holds about 670,000 distinct CDR3 sequences, approximately 52% seen once. This sample is drawn from a study of blood T cells in healthy people across ages. From germline, CDR1 is SEHNR and CDR2 FQNEAQ (reference sequence). The CDR3 covers 13 residues. V lost 2 bases and J 7 bases, leaving 10 bases between the germline ends.

The clonotype comes from a woman of 80 years or more in good health. The chain combines TRBV7-9 with TRBJ2-3; D gene ambiguous. The material sequenced was blood. The chain's CDR3 is CASSLIRPYTQYF. In nucleotides, the CDR3 is TGTGCCAGCAGCTTAATAAGGCCATATACGCAGTATTTT.